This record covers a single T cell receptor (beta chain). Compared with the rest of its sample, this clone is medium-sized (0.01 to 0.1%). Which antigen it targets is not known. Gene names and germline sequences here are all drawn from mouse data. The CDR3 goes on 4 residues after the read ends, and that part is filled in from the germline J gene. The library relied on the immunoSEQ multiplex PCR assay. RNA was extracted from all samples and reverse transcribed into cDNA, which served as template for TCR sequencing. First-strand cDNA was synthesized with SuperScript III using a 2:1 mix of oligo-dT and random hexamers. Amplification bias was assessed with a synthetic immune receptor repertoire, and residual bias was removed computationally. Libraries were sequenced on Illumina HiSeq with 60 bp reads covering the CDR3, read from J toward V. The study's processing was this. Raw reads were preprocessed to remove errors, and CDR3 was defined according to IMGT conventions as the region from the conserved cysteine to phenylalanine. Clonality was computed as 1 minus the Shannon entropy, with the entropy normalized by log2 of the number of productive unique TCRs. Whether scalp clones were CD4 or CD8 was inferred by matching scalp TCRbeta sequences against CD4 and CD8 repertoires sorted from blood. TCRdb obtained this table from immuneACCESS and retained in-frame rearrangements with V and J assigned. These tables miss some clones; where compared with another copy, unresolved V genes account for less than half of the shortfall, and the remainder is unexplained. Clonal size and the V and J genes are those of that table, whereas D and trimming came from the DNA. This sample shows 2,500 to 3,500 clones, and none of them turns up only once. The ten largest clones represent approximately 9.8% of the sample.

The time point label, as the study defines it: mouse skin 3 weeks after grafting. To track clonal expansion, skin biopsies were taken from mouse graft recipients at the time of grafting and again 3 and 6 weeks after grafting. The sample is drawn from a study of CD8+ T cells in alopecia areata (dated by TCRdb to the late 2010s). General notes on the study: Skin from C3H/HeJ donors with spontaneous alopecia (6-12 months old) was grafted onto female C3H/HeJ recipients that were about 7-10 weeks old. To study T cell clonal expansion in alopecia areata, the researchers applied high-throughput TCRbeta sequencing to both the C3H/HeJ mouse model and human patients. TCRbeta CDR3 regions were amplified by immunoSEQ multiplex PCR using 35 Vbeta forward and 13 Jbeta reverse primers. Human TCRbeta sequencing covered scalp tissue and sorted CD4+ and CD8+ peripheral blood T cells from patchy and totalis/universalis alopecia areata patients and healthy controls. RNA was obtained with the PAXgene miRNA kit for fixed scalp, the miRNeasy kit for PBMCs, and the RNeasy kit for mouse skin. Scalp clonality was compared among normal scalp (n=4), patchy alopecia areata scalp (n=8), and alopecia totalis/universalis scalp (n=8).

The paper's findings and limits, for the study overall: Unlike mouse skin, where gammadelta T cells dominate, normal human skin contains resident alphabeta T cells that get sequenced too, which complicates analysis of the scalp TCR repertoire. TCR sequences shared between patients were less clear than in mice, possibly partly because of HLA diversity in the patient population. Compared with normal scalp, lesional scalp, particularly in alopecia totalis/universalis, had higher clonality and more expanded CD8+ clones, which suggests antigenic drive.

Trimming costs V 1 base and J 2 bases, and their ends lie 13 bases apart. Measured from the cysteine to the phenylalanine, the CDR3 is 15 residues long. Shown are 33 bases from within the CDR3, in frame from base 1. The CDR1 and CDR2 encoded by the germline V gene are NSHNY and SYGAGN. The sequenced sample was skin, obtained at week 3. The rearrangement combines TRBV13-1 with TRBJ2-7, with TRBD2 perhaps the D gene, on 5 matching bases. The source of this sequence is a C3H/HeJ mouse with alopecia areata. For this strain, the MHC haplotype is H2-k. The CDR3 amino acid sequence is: CASSDRLGETYEQYF. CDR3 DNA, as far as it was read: TGTGCCAGCAGTGATCGGCTGGGAGAGACCTAT.